These 20 T cell receptor beta chains were sequenced from one sample in a study of identical twins. TCRdb re-called the 5' RACE reads with MiXCR, one entry per CDR3 protein. Of some 760,000 distinct CDR3 sequences listed, about 20% are singletons. These same records also appear under a second study, on T cells expressing NK-cell markers.

Material for sequencing was PBMCs. All receptors come from a woman under 30 in good health.

CDR3 DNA: TGCGCCAGCAGCGCCAGGGGACAGTCCTACGAGCAGTACTTC. It codes for CASSARGQSYEQYF. V gene TRBV5-1 combines with J gene TRBJ2-7; the match to TRBD1 covers 7 bases. V shed 4 bases and J 1 base; nucleotides not matched to a gene: 5. The CDR3 loop spans 14 amino acids. The germline CDR1 and CDR2 sequences are SGHRS and YFSETQ.

The sample holds a few counts of this clonotype. The chain joins TRBV7-9 to TRBJ1-1, with 9 bases lining up with TRBD1. CDR1 and CDR2 (germline): SEHNR, FQNEAQ (reference sequence). Losses at the gene ends were 3 bases for V and 5 bases for J; bases not matched to a gene: 10. This CDR3 contains 16 residues. The CDR3: CASSLVGQGEGTEAFF. As DNA, the CDR3 is TGTGCCAGCAGCTTGGTGGGACAGGGAGAAGGGACTGAAGCTTTCTTT.

In this sample, this clonotype turned up a few times. This chain uses TRBV7-2 with TRBJ2-7; D is uncertain. CDR3 length: 13 amino acids. V was trimmed by 3 bases and J by 4 bases, leaving 10 bases between them. Germline V CDR1 and CDR2: SGHTA, FQGNSA. DNA for the CDR3: TGTGCCAGCAGCTTCCAGACACAATACGAGCAGTACTTC. Protein: CASSFQTQYEQYF.

The chain is built from TRBV9 and TRBJ2-3; possibly TRBD1 or TRBD2 for D (6 bases each). Germline V gives CDR1 SGDLS, CDR2 YYNGEE. This CDR3 spans 16 amino acids. V lost 0 bases and J 6 bases, leaving 17 bases between the germline ends. The CDR3 bases are TGTGCCAGCAGCGTAGCCCCCCTGGGGGGCCCGGATACGCAGTATTTT. This translates into CASSVAPLGGPDTQYF.

This clonotype came up a few times. This chain links TRBV10-3 with TRBJ1-3; no reliable D call. The CDR3 runs to 15 residues. Germline CDR1 reads ENHRY; CDR2 reads SYGVKD. Trimming removed 0 bases at V and 1 base at J, with 7 bases between. In DNA, the CDR3 is TGTGCCATCAGTGAGTCGAGAGATTCTGGAAACACCATATATTTT. Amino acids: CAISESRDSGNTIYF.

This clonotype was seen only a few times. This chain joins TRBV5-1 and TRBJ2-3; D remains ambiguous. Per germline, CDR1 SGHRS and CDR2 YFSETQ. Between the trimmed V and J ends, which lost 0 bases and 9 bases, there was a span of 8 bases. The length of the CDR3 is 12 residues. CDR3 region: CASSLDQRTQYF. The CDR3 DNA follows: TGCGCCAGCAGCTTGGACCAACGGACGCAGTATTTT.

V gene TRBV19 combines with J gene TRBJ1-1; D is undetermined. Germline-derived CDR1 and CDR2 are LNHDA and SQIVND (reference sequence). CDR3 length equals 14 residues. Between the trimmed V and J ends, which lost 3 bases and 0 bases, there was a span of 8 bases. The CDR3 sequence is CASSITGMNTEAFF. CDR3 DNA sequence: TGTGCCAGTAGTATTACCGGAATGAACACTGAAGCTTTCTTT.

The chain couples TRBV12-3 or TRBV12-4 to TRBJ1-5, with D maybe TRBD1 (5 bases). Trimming pared 7 bases from V and 4 bases from J, leaving 11 bases between. This CDR3 spans 13 amino acids. CDR3 sequence (DNA): TGTGCCAGCATGGGGGATGGTAATCAGCCCCAGCATTTT. Protein sequence: CASMGDGNQPQHF.

V gene TRBV5-1 combines with J gene TRBJ1-4; D might be TRBD1 (6 bases). Looked up from germline, CDR1 is SGHRS and CDR2 is YFSETQ. Trimming took 2 bases from V and 6 from J, leaving 14 bases between them. This CDR3 has 15 residues. The CDR3 DNA reads as TGCGCCAGCAGCTTATGGGGGGGCGCGGATGAAAAACTGTTTTTT. Translated, it gives CASSLWGGADEKLFF.

This clonotype has just a few counts. The J gene is TRBJ1-2, the V gene TRBV6-1; maybe TRBD1 (6 bases). Per germline, CDR1 MNHNS and CDR2 SASEGT. Trimming took 6 bases from V and 6 from J, leaving 14 bases between them. The CDR3 consists of 13 residues. CDR3 loop: CASSLADRHGYTF. The CDR3 DNA reads as TGTGCCAGCAGCCTCGCCGACAGGCATGGCTACACCTTC.

This clonotype was counted a few times. The chain recombines TRBV20-1 with TRBJ2-3; TRBD2 agrees at 8 bases. Germline V gene lookup returns CDR1 DFQATT and CDR2 SNEGSKA (reference sequence). V lost 3 bases, J lost 0 bases, and 11 bases stayed unmatched. The CDR3 is 17 amino acids. CDR3 residues: CSASLRKSSGSTDTQYF. The CDR3 nucleotides are TGCAGTGCTAGTCTGCGTAAGTCTAGCGGGAGCACAGATACGCAGTATTTT.

This clonotype was recorded a few times. The chain joins TRBV7-6 to TRBJ2-1; 8 bases fit TRBD2. This CDR3 comprises 19 residues. Per germline, CDR1 SGHVS and CDR2 FNYEAQ. The V gene end was trimmed by 5 bases and the J gene end by 7 bases; junction bases not matched to a gene: 22. The CDR3 nucleotides read TGTGCCAGCAGCCTCAGACTCAAAGGAGGGAGCGGGAGTCAGAATGAGCAGTTCTTC. It yields the protein CASSLRLKGGSGSQNEQFF.

The J gene is TRBJ2-7, the V gene TRBV5-1; tentative D call: TRBD2 (6 bases). This CDR3 is 14 amino acids long. Between the trimmed V and J ends, which lost 2 bases and 4 bases, there was a span of 13 bases. CDR1 is SGHRS and CDR2 is YFSETQ in the germline V gene. DNA of the CDR3: TGCGCCAGCAGCTTTGGAGGGAGCGGGTACGAGCAGTACTTC. Translated, it gives CASSFGGSGYEQYF.

The CDR3 DNA reads TGCAGCGTTGAAGAAGACAGGGTGAACATTCAGTACTTC. Translation gives CSVEEDRVNIQYF. The chain carries TRBV29-1 and TRBJ2-4, with TRBD1 matching over 7 bases. The CDR3 has 13 residues. Germline assignment: CDR1 SQVTM and CDR2 ANQGSEA. The V segment lost 0 bases and the J segment 7 bases; nucleotides outside the gene matches: 3.

The chain employs TRBV7-2 and TRBJ1-2; a possible D gene is TRBD1 (5 bases). Germline assignment: CDR1 SGHTA and CDR2 FQGNSA. Between the trimmed V and J ends, which lost 0 bases and 2 bases, there was a span of 7 bases. The length of the CDR3 is 14 residues. CDR3 nucleotides: TGTGCCAGCAGCTTAGCGGCAGGGAACTATGGCTACACCTTC. It translates to CASSLAAGNYGYTF. Filled out from reference TRBV7-2 and TRBJ1-2, the complete variable domain reads GAGVSQSPSNKVTEKGKDVELRCDPISGHTALYWYRQSLGQGLEFLIYFQGNSAPDKSGLPSDRFSAERTGGSVSTLTIQRTQQEDSAVYLCASSLAAGNYGYTFGSGTRLTVV.

V usage is TRBV5-6 and J usage is TRBJ2-1; the D gene is possibly TRBD2 (6 bases). Germline CDR1 and CDR2: SGHDT and YYEEEE. CDR3 length equals 16 residues. The V and J ends lost 0 bases and 4 bases respectively, with 14 bases between them. The chain's CDR3 is CASSLAARGIYNEQFF. The CDR3 coding sequence is TGTGCCAGCAGCTTGGCCGCGCGGGGAATTTACAATGAGCAGTTCTTC.

This clonotype was seen only a few times. This may arise from a read error, as a much more abundant clone is one base away. This rearrangement joins TRBV3-1 to TRBJ1-1; D uncertain. The CDR3 covers 11 residues. Trimming pared 7 bases from V and 4 bases from J, leaving 7 bases between. Germline loops: CDR1 LGHDT, CDR2 YNNKEL (reference sequence). As DNA, the CDR3 is TGTGCCAGCAAGGAGAGCACTGAAGCTTTCTTT. Amino acids: CASKESTEAFF. The full variable domain, with the rest looked up from reference TRBV3-1 and TRBJ1-1, is DTAVSQTPKYLVTQMGNDKSIKCEQNLGHDTMYWYKQDSKKFLKIMFSYNNKELIINETVPNRFSPKSPDKAHLNLHINSLELGDSAVYFCASKESTEAFFGQGTRLTVV.

The chain combines TRBV7-2 with TRBJ2-7, with unresolved D. The CDR3 totals 13 residues. V lost 2 bases and J lost 5, with 10 bases in between. CDR1 and CDR2 (germline): SGHTA, FQGNSA. CDR3 region: CASSLLKGHEQYF. DNA for the CDR3: TGTGCCAGCAGCTTATTAAAGGGCCACGAGCAGTACTTC.

The rearrangement joins TRBV7-2 to TRBJ2-1, with D perhaps TRBD2 (7 bases). This CDR3 is built from 17 residues. Deletions cut 5 bases from V and 4 bases from J, with 21 bases between. Looked up from germline, CDR1 is SGHTA and CDR2 is FQGNSA. The CDR3 DNA follows: TGTGCCAGCAGCACTGGCCTAGCGGCGGGGGCTTACAATGAGCAGTTCTTC. As protein: CASSTGLAAGAYNEQFF.

This clonotype was seen only a few times. This rearrangement joins TRBV12-3 or TRBV12-4 to TRBJ2-6, with D perhaps assigned TRBD1 or TRBD2 (7 bases each). V was trimmed by 4 bases and J by 1 base, leaving 14 bases between them. This CDR3 region has 17 residues. The CDR3 DNA reads as TGTGCCAGCAGTTCGTCAGGGGGGGCTTCTGGGGCCAACGTCCTGACTTTC. Protein: CASSSSGGASGANVLTF.